This T cell receptor (beta chain) was captured in a study of OX40 agonist ivuxolimab in advanced cancers. Background on the study: With ivuxolimab, an agonistic anti-OX40 (CD134) antibody, patients were treated. Antecedent anti-PD-1, anti-PD-L1 or anti-CTLA-4 therapy was permissible, with roughly 40% having received some. Study-wide results and caveats: Some patients who did not respond also had low normalized T-cell clonal expansion.

This clone appeared a few times. Its antigen is unidentified. TCRdb's copy holds only in-frame clones and misses some; the assay was immunoSEQ multiplex PCR. The data contain some 45,000 clones, 75% to 90% of them singletons. The CDR3 loop spans 12 amino acids. The V and J ends lost 4 bases and 3 bases respectively, with 7 bases between them. Germline V gives CDR1 SGHAT, CDR2 FQNNGV. The starting material was CD4+ or CD8+ T cells sorted from blood, obtained in a trial of the OX40 agonist ivuxolimab. The rearrangement uses TRBV11-2 and TRBJ2-7; D remains ambiguous. The sequence came from an adult with an advanced solid tumor such as melanoma, head and neck, liver or kidney cancer. CDR3 sequence: CASSSGSYEQYF. DNA for the CDR3: TGTGCCAGCAGCTCTGGCAGCTACGAGCAGTACTTC. Looking up the rest from reference TRBV11-2 and TRBJ2-7 gives the full variable domain: EAGVAQSPRYKIIEKRQSVAFWCNPISGHATLYWYQQILGQGPKLLIQFQNNGVVDDSQLPKDRFSAERLKGVDSTLKIQPAKLEDSAVYLCASSSGSYEQYFGPGTRLTVT.